The 15 T cell receptor beta chains below come from one sample, sequenced in a study of T cells in women clearing cervical HPV infection. TCRdb's table, derived via immunoSEQ multiplex PCR, lists solely in-frame clones and lacks some. The repertoire shows tens of thousands of clones; the top ten hold 5.5% to 8%. Sequencing was done on a sample of blood buffy coat. The receptors were sampled from a woman between 18 and 70 years old with a cervical HPV16 infection that either progressed to CIN3+ or cleared (not recorded which).

A remark on this clone: The read is 3 residues too short to cover the CDR3 end, so that end is filled in from the germline J gene. The chain employs TRBV6-2 or TRBV6-3 and TRBJ1-2, with TRBD1 matching over 9 bases. This CDR3 is 16 amino acids long. Germline-derived CDR1 and CDR2 are MNHEY and SVGEGT. After removal of 4 bases from V and 1 base from J, the junction contained 7 bases not matched to a gene. Incomplete CDR3 DNA: TGTGCCAGCAGTTCCCCACAGGGGGCATTTAACTATGGC. Translated: CASSSPQGAFNYG. The complete CDR3 protein is CASSSPQGAFNYGYTF.

As concerns this clone: The CDR3 end lies 3 residues beyond the end of the read and is filled in from the germline J gene. The chain couples TRBV25-1 to TRBJ1-2; D ambiguous. The CDR3 length is 13 residues. The germline CDR1 and CDR2 sequences are MGHDK and SYGVNS. The covered CDR3 bases are TGTGCCAGCAGTGTCTCTACCTCGGGGGGC. This gives the protein CASSVSTSGG. The whole CDR3 region reads CASSVSTSGGYTF.

On this clone: The read ends 3 residues shy of where the CDR3 ends; the end is completed using the germline J gene. J is TRBJ2-7 and V is TRBV28; possible D gene TRBD1, 6 bases. Germline CDR1 MDHEN, CDR2 SYDVKM. The CDR3 covers 14 residues. Deletions cut 7 bases from V and 2 bases from J, with 15 bases between. This CDR3 is CASTETGTTYEQYF. CDR3 DNA (partial): TGTGCCAGCACTGAAACCGGGACAACCTACGAG.

A note on this clone: The CDR3 end lies 3 residues beyond the end of the read and is filled in from the germline J gene. This chain links TRBV6-9 with TRBJ1-2; 9 bases map to TRBD1. The CDR3 is made up of 21 amino acids. Per the germline V gene, CDR1 is MNHGY and CDR2 is SVAAGI. The CDR3 loop is CASSYPMRGTGQGGFTDTYTF. CDR3 DNA, as far as it was read: TGTGCCAGCAGTTATCCTATGAGGGGGACAGGGCAAGGGGGGTTCACAGATACC.

Worth noting for this clone: The read halts 3 residues ahead of the CDR3 end, with the missing end drawn from the germline J gene. V is TRBV28 and J is TRBJ2-3, with D unresolved. Trimming took 4 bases from V and 2 from J, leaving 4 bases between them. CDR1 is MDHEN, CDR2 SYDVKM, per germline. This CDR3 has 12 amino acids. The part of the CDR3 DNA that was read is TGTGCCAGCAGTTCCTACACAGATACG. This gives the protein CASSSYTDT. The full CDR3 sequence reads CASSSYTDTQYF.

Of note for this clone: The CDR3 is cut off 3 residues early in the read; its end comes from the germline J gene. The rearrangement joins TRBV10-3 to TRBJ2-2; TRBD1 aligns across 8 bases. Germline V gene lookup returns CDR1 ENHRY and CDR2 SYGVKD. There are 14 residues in the CDR3. Trimming at V came to 10 bases and at J to 4 bases, leaving 8 bases not matched to a gene. Partial CDR3 DNA: TGTGCCACCCTGGCAGGGGGCAGCACCGGGGAG. Translation: CATLAGGSTGE. The entire CDR3 reads CATLAGGSTGELFF.

With respect to this clone: The read halts 3 residues ahead of the CDR3 end, with the missing end drawn from the germline J gene. The chain has TRBV10-3 and TRBJ2-3; 10 bases map to TRBD2. Germline V gene sequence: CDR1 ENHRY, CDR2 SYGVKD. V shed 7 bases, J shed 3 bases, and the junction held 7 bases outside the gene matches. The CDR3 is made up of 15 amino acids. The CDR3 sequence is CAITPSGSGTDTQYF. The DNA read from the CDR3 is TGTGCCATCACCCCTAGCGGGAGTGGGACAGATACG.

As concerns this clone: The read stops 3 residues short of the end of the CDR3; the missing end is completed from the germline J gene. The genes are TRBV18 and TRBJ2-2, with a possible D match to TRBD2 (5 bases). Germline CDR1 is KGHSH and CDR2 is LQKENI. The V end was cut by 7 bases, the J end by 3 bases, with 15 bases between. CDR3 length equals 15 residues. The CDR3 bases that were read are TGTGCCAGCTTAAAAGCGGCAGCACACACCGGGGAG. Its translation: CASLKAAAHTGE. In full, the CDR3 reads CASLKAAAHTGELFF.

Points on this clone: The read falls 3 residues short of the CDR3 end, and the missing part is taken from the germline J gene. The chain has TRBV29-1 and TRBJ2-1; TRBD1 might be the D (6 bases). V dropped 3 bases and J dropped 6 bases, with 21 bases sitting between them. Germline values: CDR1 SQVTM, CDR2 ANQGSEA. The CDR3 spans 16 residues. The DNA read from the CDR3 is TGCAGCGTTGACAATCAGGGGAGAGGGAAGGGCAATGAG. Translation gives CSVDNQGRGKGNE. The full CDR3 reads CSVDNQGRGKGNEQFF.

For this clone: Read sequence stops 3 residues before the CDR3 end, and the germline J gene provides the missing end. The V call is TRBV20-1, the J call TRBJ2-7; TRBD2 might be the D (5 bases). The CDR3 consists of 15 residues. Germline CDR1 and CDR2: DFQATT and SNEGSKA (reference sequence). Trimming pared 0 bases from V and 0 bases from J, leaving 12 bases between. The CDR3 here is CSARDPGLGSYEQYF. Partial CDR3 DNA: TGCAGTGCTAGAGACCCCGGACTGGGCTCCTACGAG.

CDR3: CASSEITGGWQPQHF. CDR3 DNA, as far as it was read: TGTGCCAGCAGCGAAATCACAGGGGGCTGGCAGCCC. The rearrangement uses TRBV6-2 or TRBV6-3 and TRBJ1-5; 9 nucleotides line up with TRBD1. The read comes to an end 3 residues before the CDR3 does, leaving the germline J gene to fill in the end. This CDR3 comprises 15 residues. CDR1 is MNHEY and CDR2 is SVGEGT in the germline V gene. After removal of 6 bases from V and 7 bases from J, the junction contained 10 bases not matched to a gene.

As for this clone: The sequenced fragment ends 3 residues before the CDR3 boundary, so the rest is inferred from the germline J gene. The chain uses TRBV7-9 and TRBJ1-1, with D maybe TRBD1 (5 bases). The CDR3 is made up of 15 amino acids. Germline-derived CDR1 and CDR2 are SEHNR and FQNEAQ (reference sequence). The covered CDR3 bases are TGTGCCAGCAGCTCCGGGACTAGCGTAAAAGAGACC. Protein product: CASSSGTSVKET. The CDR3 as a whole reads CASSSGTSVKETAFF.

As to this clone: The missing CDR3 end, 3 residues past where the read stops, is filled in from the germline J gene. The genes are TRBV10-2 and TRBJ2-5; TRBD1 matches at 11 bases. This CDR3 contains 17 residues. The J segment lost 5 bases and the V segment lost 4 bases, leaving 12 bases of the junction unmatched. Germline V CDR1 and CDR2: WSHSY, SAAADI. This CDR3 is CASSVSYGQGAWETQYF. The sequenced part of the CDR3 DNA is TGCGCCAGCAGTGTATCGTATGGACAGGGGGCGTGGGAGACC.

Turning to this clone: The CDR3 is cut off 3 residues early in the read; its end comes from the germline J gene. The genes are TRBV9 and TRBJ1-4, with D perhaps matching TRBD1 (5 bases). The V end lost 0 bases, the J end lost 8 bases, and 14 bases lay between the germline ends. CDR1 SGDLS and CDR2 YYNGEE come from the germline V gene. The CDR3 loop spans 15 amino acids. The sequenced part of the CDR3 DNA is TGTGCCAGCAGCGTAGATGGAAGGGGTGGGGAAAAA. Translated: CASSVDGRGGEK. The full CDR3 protein is CASSVDGRGGEKLFF. The full variable domain, completed using reference TRBV9 and TRBJ1-4, is DSGVTQTPKHLITATGQRVTLRCSPRSGDLSVYWYQQSLDQGLQFLIQYYNGEERAKGNILERFSAQQFPDLHSELNLSSLELGDSALYFCASSVDGRGGEKLFFGSGTQLSVL.

A word on this clone: The read comes to an end 3 residues before the CDR3 does, leaving the germline J gene to fill in the end. The V and J genes are TRBV6-2 or TRBV6-3 and TRBJ1-1; possible D gene TRBD1, 5 bases. This CDR3 comprises 14 residues. CDR1 and CDR2 (germline): MNHEY, SVGEGT. Partial CDR3 DNA: TGTGCCAGCAGTTACTCGATGGGGCAGACAAAA. Amino acids: CASSYSMGQTK. In full, the CDR3 reads CASSYSMGQTKAFF.